This T cell receptor beta chain was retrieved from a study of T cell clonotyping in hematopoietic cell transplantation. The study, taken as a whole, reports: Few recipient clonotypes overlapped donors; over 95% were de novo at given depth.

To note about this clone: The antigen is undetermined.

Sequencing used immunoSEQ multiplex PCR; TCRdb keeps in-frame clones, though not all of them. The profile shows approximately 42,000 clones, roughly 85% of them singletons. The sample's time point: recipient sample about 28 days before transplant, after cytoreduction. The CDR3 covers 14 residues. The V and J ends lost 2 bases and 5 bases respectively, with 13 bases between them. The germline CDR1 and CDR2 sequences are SGDLS and YYNGEE. The chain combines TRBV9 with TRBJ1-1; D call uncertain. The receptor's source is a man aged 60 to 69 with acute myeloid leukemia. Some clones in this sample may be carry-over from other donors' samples. Sequencing used peripheral blood mononuclear cells, obtained before stem cell transplant. The CDR3 DNA sequence: TGTGCCAGCAGCGTCGCGGGCTATTCGACTGAAGCTTTCTTT. It is translated as CASSVAGYSTEAFF. The entire variable domain, with the rest obtained from reference TRBV9 and TRBJ1-1, is as follows: DSGVTQTPKHLITATGQRVTLRCSPRSGDLSVYWYQQSLDQGLQFLIQYYNGEERAKGNILERFSAQQFPDLHSELNLSSLELGDSALYFCASSVAGYSTEAFFGQGTRLTVV.